These 21 T cell receptor beta chains originate from one sample sequenced in a study of OX40 agonist ivuxolimab in advanced cancers. Assay: immunoSEQ multiplex PCR; the TCRdb copy retains only in-frame clones and omits some. The sample gives more than 80,000 clones, 90% of which show up once; approximately 0.5% is in the top ten. Sequencing was performed on CD4+ or CD8+ T cells sorted from blood, taken in a trial of the OX40 agonist ivuxolimab. The receptors derive from an adult with an advanced solid tumor such as melanoma, head and neck, liver or kidney cancer.

The chain has TRBV7-2 and TRBJ1-6; TRBD1 might be the D (5 bases). Trimming stripped 5 bases from V and 6 bases from J, with 11 bases between. The CDR3 is 14 residues long. Looked up from germline, CDR1 is SGHTA and CDR2 is FQGNSA. The CDR3 DNA reads TGTGCCAGCAGCCAACGACAGATTAATTCACCCCTCCACTTT. Protein: CASSQRQINSPLHF.

CDR3 coding DNA: TGTGCCAGCTCACCACAACGAAAACGTGATCAGCCCCAGCATTTT. It encodes CASSPQRKRDQPQHF. This chain connects TRBV18 to TRBJ1-5, with unresolved D. V was shortened by 1 base and J by 5 bases, with 12 bases between the two germline ends. The CDR3 has 15 residues. Germline V CDR1 and CDR2: KGHSH, LQKENI.

The V and J genes are TRBV23-1 and TRBJ1-2; possibly TRBD1 for D (5 bases). TRBV23-1 carries the ORF label, with uncertain function. The CDR3 contains 13 residues. V was trimmed by 4 bases and J by 8 bases, leaving 14 bases between them. The CDR3 bases are TGCGCCAGCAGTCGATTTGGGGGTGGCGGCTACACCTTC. It specifies CASSRFGGGGYTF.

The chain has TRBV19 and TRBJ2-7; 10 bases map to TRBD1. This CDR3 contains 14 residues. The ends lost 8 bases at V and 5 bases at J; junction bases unmatched: 9. Germline CDR1 reads LNHDA; CDR2 reads SQIVND (reference sequence). The CDR3 DNA reads as TGTGCCAGTGATACCGGGACAGGGGACCACGAGCAGTACTTC. It yields the protein CASDTGTGDHEQYF. The whole variable domain, filled in from reference TRBV19 and TRBJ2-7, reads DGGITQSPKYLFRKEGQNVTLSCEQNLNHDAMYWYRQDPGQGLRLIYYSQIVNDFQKGDIAEGYSVSREKKESFPLTVTSAQKNPTAFYLCASDTGTGDHEQYFGPGTRLTVT.

V gene TRBV6-5 combines with J gene TRBJ1-2; 11 bases map to TRBD1. V lost 6 bases, J lost 3 bases, and 6 bases stayed unmatched. There are 15 residues in the CDR3. Germline V gene sequence: CDR1 MNHEY, CDR2 SVGAGI. The CDR3 DNA is TGTGCCAGCAGCAGGACAGGGGGCGTGGACTATGGCTACACCTTC. Translating gives CASSRTGGVDYGYTF.

This chain connects TRBV7-2 to TRBJ2-5, with 12 bases fitting TRBD2. V dropped 1 base and J dropped 4; count of bases not matched to a gene: 4. The V gene's germline CDR1 is SGHTA and CDR2 FQGNSA. The CDR3 is 16 amino acids. CDR3 DNA: TGTGCCAGCAGCTTAGTGCCTAGCGGGGGGGGAGAGACCCAGTACTTC. Amino acids: CASSLVPSGGGETQYF.

V usage is TRBV28 and J usage is TRBJ1-2, with TRBD1 as a possible D gene (6 bases). CDR1 MDHEN and CDR2 SYDVKM come from the germline V gene. CDR3 length: 17 residues. Trimming removed 4 bases from V and 4 bases from J, with 22 bases in between. The CDR3 region has the DNA TGTGCCAGCAGTTACGACCCAGAGACAGGAAGGGGCTATGGCTACACCTTC. It encodes CASSYDPETGRGYGYTF.

The chain combines TRBV6-6 with TRBJ2-2; 7 positions match TRBD1. V was clipped by 10 bases and J by 0 bases; unmatched bases: 11. This CDR3 spans 16 amino acids. Per germline, CDR1 MNHNY and CDR2 SVGAGI (reference sequence). The CDR3 is CATTYYQGANTGELFF. CDR3 nucleotide sequence: TGTGCCACTACATACTACCAGGGGGCGAACACCGGGGAGCTGTTTTTT.

The rearrangement links TRBV7-9 to TRBJ2-3, with 11 nucleotides matching TRBD1. The CDR3 contains 16 residues. Trimming cost V 3 bases and J 5 bases; bases outside gene matches: 7. Germline CDR1 is SEHNR and CDR2 is FQNEAQ (reference sequence). CDR3 in amino acids: CASSFGQGAGEDTQYF. The CDR3 DNA reads TGTGCCAGCAGCTTCGGACAGGGGGCCGGAGAAGATACGCAGTATTTT. Variable domain in full (rest from reference TRBV7-9 and TRBJ2-3): DTGVSQNPRHKITKRGQNVTFRCDPISEHNRLYWYRQTLGQGPEFLTYFQNEAQLEKSRLLSDRFSAERPKGSFSTLEIQRTEQGDSAMYLCASSFGQGAGEDTQYFGPGTRLTVL.

This chain joins TRBV6-5 and TRBJ1-1; D may be TRBD1 (6 bases). Deletions cut 6 bases from V and 6 bases from J, with 20 bases between. Germline CDR1 reads MNHEY; CDR2 reads SVGAGI. This CDR3 is built from 15 residues. The CDR3 DNA follows: TGTGCCAGCAGCTCTTGGGGGGCTGGGGACGCTGAAGCTTTCTTT. Translated: CASSSWGAGDAEAFF.

J is TRBJ1-2 and V is TRBV19; no clear D. In germline, CDR1 is LNHDA, CDR2 SQIVND (reference sequence). V was trimmed by 7 bases and J by 0 bases, leaving 9 bases between them. CDR3 length: 13 amino acids. Here the CDR3 reads CASNGQTNYGYTF. The CDR3 DNA follows: TGTGCCAGTAATGGTCAGACTAACTATGGCTACACCTTC.

The chain joins TRBV10-2 to TRBJ2-3; 7 bases agree with TRBD2. V shed 0 bases, J shed 2 bases, and the junction held 2 bases outside the gene matches. Germline values: CDR1 WSHSY, CDR2 SAAADI. The CDR3 is 15 amino acids. This CDR3 reads CASSESGTTTDTQYF. As DNA, the CDR3 is TGCGCCAGCAGTGAGTCCGGGACTACCACAGATACGCAGTATTTT.

The V and J genes are TRBV9 and TRBJ2-5, with TRBD1 as a possible D gene (6 bases). With the DNA end fitting TRBJ2-7 better, the J assignment may be wrong. CDR3 size: 14 residues. CDR1 and CDR2 (germline): SGDLS, YYNGEE. The CDR3 region has the DNA TGTGCCAGCAGCCCGAGGACAGCCTCCTACGAGCAGTACTTC. Translation gives CASSPRTASYEQYF.

This clone was counted a single time. V usage is TRBV7-2 and J usage is TRBJ1-2, with D hard to call. CDR3 length equals 14 residues. Trimming removed 7 bases at V and 1 base at J, with 13 bases between. CDR1 is SGHTA and CDR2 is FQGNSA in the germline V gene. The CDR3 protein is CASTPAPGNYGYTF. CDR3 sequence (DNA): TGTGCCAGCACCCCAGCCCCGGGTAACTATGGCTACACCTTC.

This chain joins TRBV15 and TRBJ2-5; D uncertain. CDR3 length: 13 residues. Germline V gives CDR1 LNHNV, CDR2 YYDKDF (reference sequence). Trimming took off 0 bases at V and 1 base at J, with 3 bases between the two ends. The CDR3 loop is CATSRDLQETQYF. The CDR3, as DNA: TGTGCCACCAGCAGAGACCTCCAAGAGACCCAGTACTTC.

This chain links TRBV30 with TRBJ2-7, with unresolved D. Germline CDR1 is GTSNPN and CDR2 is SVGIG (reference sequence). The V gene lost 0 bases and the J gene lost 2 bases, with 8 bases spanning the gap. The CDR3 sequence is 13 residues long. CDR3 residues: CAWSVLGTYEQYF. The CDR3 region has the DNA TGTGCCTGGAGTGTACTGGGAACCTACGAGCAGTACTTC.

CDR3 loop: CASKYAASYEQYF. The CDR3 DNA follows: TGTGCCAGCAAATATGCTGCCTCCTACGAGCAGTACTTC. The chain combines TRBV2 with TRBJ2-7, with D unresolved. V dropped 7 bases and J dropped 0 bases, with 10 bases sitting between them. The CDR3 covers 13 residues. CDR1 is SNHLY, CDR2 FYNNEI, per germline.

The chain has TRBV6-5 and TRBJ1-2; 7 bases are shared with TRBD1. The trim removed 5 bases at V and 8 bases at J, leaving 5 bases unmatched. Germline loops: CDR1 MNHEY, CDR2 SVGAGI. The CDR3 has 12 residues. The DNA of the CDR3 is TGTGCCAGCAGTCAACAGGGGCGCGGCTACACCTTC. Its translation: CASSQQGRGYTF.

The rearrangement uses TRBV7-9 and TRBJ2-1; D uncertain. The germline V gene encodes CDR1 SEHNR and CDR2 FQNEAQ (reference sequence). The CDR3 length is 15 residues. The germline V and J ends were trimmed by 5 bases and 4 bases, with 15 bases remaining between them. DNA of the CDR3: TGTGCCAGCAGCCCCCCCGGGCCGAGATACAATGAGCAGTTCTTC. It yields the protein CASSPPGPRYNEQFF.

The V and J genes are TRBV25-1 and TRBJ2-3; TRBD1 is a possible D gene (5 bases). Per germline, CDR1 MGHDK and CDR2 SYGVNS. V lost 7 bases and J 2 bases, leaving 22 bases between the germline ends. The CDR3 contains 17 residues. The CDR3 spells CASNDPRAAITTDTQYF. In DNA form, the CDR3 reads TGTGCCAGCAATGACCCCAGGGCAGCGATTACCACAGATACGCAGTATTTT.

The genes are TRBV5-6 and TRBJ1-6; weak D call: TRBD1 (5 bases). V was clipped by 6 bases and J by 0 bases, with 13 bases between them. The CDR3 has 16 amino acids. Germline V gives CDR1 SGHDT, CDR2 YYEEEE. The CDR3 loop reads CASILRASSYNSPLHF. The CDR3 DNA sequence: TGTGCCAGCATTCTCAGGGCAAGCTCCTATAATTCACCCCTCCACTTT. The complete variable domain, with remaining parts taken from reference TRBV5-6 and TRBJ1-6, reads DAGVTQSPTHLIKTRGQQVTLRCSPKSGHDTVSWYQQALGQGPQFIFQYYEEEERQRGNFPDRFSGHQFPNYSSELNVNALLLGDSALYLCASILRASSYNSPLHFGNGTRLTVT.